Each of the 25 T cell receptor beta chains below was sequenced from the same sample in a study of blood T cell repertoires in COVID-19. Method: immunoSEQ multiplex PCR; TCRdb's copy keeps in-frame clones and lacks some. Among under 150,000 clones, over 60% were seen once, and the ten largest hold around 4.8%. Material: peripheral blood. These receptors were taken from a woman of 80 years or more with active or convalescent COVID-19.

The genes are TRBV2 and TRBJ2-7; 9 nucleotides line up with TRBD1. Germline CDR1 and CDR2: SNHLY and FYNNEI. After removal of 5 bases from V and 6 bases from J, the junction contained 14 bases not matched to a gene. The CDR3 length is 16 residues. The chain's CDR3 is CASSPLTFGTGIEQYF. CDR3 DNA sequence: TGTGCCAGCAGTCCCCTTACCTTTGGGACAGGGATCGAGCAGTACTTC.

CDR3 sequence (DNA): TGTGCCAGCAGTTACCTTAGCGGAAGCTCCTACGAGCAGTACTTC. This sequence encodes CASSYLSGSSYEQYF. This chain links TRBV6-2 or TRBV6-3 with TRBJ2-7; maybe TRBD2 (6 bases). This CDR3 is 15 amino acids long. Deletions cut 2 bases from V and 0 bases from J, with 11 bases between. The germline gives CDR1 MNHEY, CDR2 SVGEGT.

The V call is TRBV28, the J call TRBJ1-2, with D perhaps TRBD1 (6 bases). Germline CDR1 MDHEN, CDR2 SYDVKM. This CDR3 contains 13 residues. Trimming removed 5 bases at V and 8 bases at J, with 15 bases between. CDR3 DNA: TGTGCCAGCAGTCGACCAGGGGTTAGGGGCTACACCTTC. Translation gives CASSRPGVRGYTF.

The CDR3 DNA reads TGCGCCAGCAGCCAAGATTTCCAGGGTTGGCAGCCCCAGCATTTT. This translates into CASSQDFQGWQPQHF. The chain has TRBV4-1 and TRBJ1-5; D perhaps matches TRBD1 (5 bases). Trimming left V 0 bases short and J 7 bases short, with 13 bases between. Germline CDR1 MGHRA, CDR2 YSYEKL. The CDR3 sequence is 15 residues long.

The V gene is TRBV3-1 (or the pseudogene TRBV3-2), the J gene TRBJ1-2, with D hard to call. V lost 4 bases and J lost 4, with 10 bases in between. Germline V lookup: CDR1 LGHDT, CDR2 YNNKEL (reference sequence). The CDR3 is 13 amino acids. The CDR3 coding sequence is TGTGCCAGCAGCCCATTGACAACCTATGGCTACACCTTC. Amino acids: CASSPLTTYGYTF.

The chain combines TRBV6-5 with TRBJ2-2, with 8 bases that match TRBD1. V lost 4 bases, J lost 4 bases, and 2 bases stayed unmatched. Germline CDR1 is MNHEY and CDR2 is SVGAGI. The CDR3 is 14 residues long. In nucleotides, the CDR3 is TGTGCCAGCAGTTTAACAGGGGGCACCGGGGAGCTGTTTTTT. Protein product: CASSLTGGTGELFF.

As regards this clone: Other DNA sequences in this specimen translate into the identical CDR3. This chain uses TRBV5-1 with TRBJ2-7; 7 bases agree with TRBD1. V dropped 4 bases and J dropped 2; count of bases not matched to a gene: 6. The germline V gene has CDR1 SGHRS and CDR2 YFSETQ. The CDR3 is 14 residues long. CDR3 coding DNA: TGCGCCAGCAGCCGAAGACAGGGAGCCTACGAGCAGTACTTC. It specifies CASSRRQGAYEQYF. The full variable domain, rest sourced from reference TRBV5-1 and TRBJ2-7, is KAGVTQTPRYLIKTRGQQVTLSCSPISGHRSVSWYQQTPGQGLQFLFEYFSETQRNKGNFPGRFSGRQFSNSRSEMNVSTLELGDSALYLCASSRRQGAYEQYFGPGTRLTVT.

The chain couples TRBV9 to TRBJ1-6; D unresolved. CDR3 length equals 15 residues. Trimming shortened V by 0 bases and J by 5 bases, and 9 bases separated the two germline ends. Germline V gene lookup returns CDR1 SGDLS and CDR2 YYNGEE. As DNA, the CDR3 is TGTGCCAGCAGCGTAGCTACCGGGAATAATTCACCCCTCCACTTT. Translating gives CASSVATGNNSPLHF.

DNA for the CDR3: TGTGCCTGGATAAACAGGGGGCTGGGGACTGAAGCTTTCTTT. Protein product: CAWINRGLGTEAFF. The rearrangement uses TRBV30 and TRBJ1-1, with 9 nucleotides matching TRBD1. Unmatched junction bases numbered 8, after V lost 4 bases and J lost 5 bases. The CDR3 is 14 amino acids. Germline V gene sequence: CDR1 GTSNPN, CDR2 SVGIG (reference sequence).

This clone was counted a few times. The V and J genes are TRBV6-1 and TRBJ1-5, with D unresolved. Germline V lookup: CDR1 MNHNS, CDR2 SASEGT. V was pared by 6 bases and J by 2 bases, with 8 bases between. There are 13 residues in the CDR3. The CDR3 sequence is CASRQNGNQPQHF. The CDR3 nucleotides are TGTGCCAGCAGACAAAATGGCAATCAGCCCCAGCATTTT.

The chain recombines TRBV5-1 with TRBJ2-3, with D maybe TRBD1 (6 bases). This CDR3 spans 15 amino acids. CDR1 is SGHRS and CDR2 is YFSETQ in the germline V gene. Trimming removed 0 bases from V and 3 bases from J, with 11 bases in between. CDR3 sequence: CASSLGQEKTDTQYF. For the CDR3, the DNA is TGCGCCAGCAGCTTGGGACAGGAGAAGACAGATACGCAGTATTTT.

The chain joins TRBV9 to TRBJ2-1, with D perhaps matching TRBD2 (5 bases). The CDR3 extends over 15 amino acids. Trimming stripped 0 bases from V and 3 bases from J, with 10 bases between. From germline, CDR1 is SGDLS and CDR2 YYNGEE. CDR3 loop: CASSVGGPYYNEQFF. In nucleotides, the CDR3 is TGTGCCAGCAGCGTAGGAGGGCCCTACTACAATGAGCAGTTCTTC.

The chain recombines TRBV7-9 with TRBJ1-4; 7 bases are shared with TRBD1. This CDR3 region has 13 residues. J was trimmed by 8 bases and V by 5 bases; bases with no gene match: 5. CDR1 SEHNR and CDR2 FQNEAQ come from the germline V gene (reference sequence). The CDR3 DNA sequence: TGTGCCAGCAGCGTAGGGACAGAGGAAAAACTGTTTTTT. It codes for CASSVGTEEKLFF.

V gene TRBV10-3 combines with J gene TRBJ1-2; the D is unclear. The CDR3 covers 13 residues. CDR1 ENHRY and CDR2 SYGVKD come from the germline V gene. Trimming took off 4 bases at V and 4 bases at J, with 10 bases between the two ends. In DNA form, the CDR3 reads TGTGCCATCAGTGCACAGTCCTCCTATGGCTACACCTTC. Translation: CAISAQSSYGYTF.

The rearrangement uses TRBV5-5 and TRBJ2-7; possible D gene TRBD2, 5 bases. Germline CDR1 and CDR2: SGHKS and YYEKEE (reference sequence). The CDR3 covers 13 residues. With 4 bases removed from V and 2 bases from J, the gap between germline ends came to 10 bases. CDR3 residues: CASSLPAAYEQYF. For the CDR3, the DNA is TGTGCCAGCAGCCTCCCAGCGGCCTACGAGCAGTACTTC.

This chain joins TRBV29-1 and TRBJ1-1; D unclear. The CDR3 has 11 amino acids. V was cut by 3 bases and J by 3 bases, with 5 bases left in between. Germline-derived CDR1 and CDR2 are SQVTM and ANQGSEA. The CDR3 DNA reads as TGCAGCGTTGACAGATACACTGAAGCTTTCTTT. Translating it yields CSVDRYTEAFF.

The chain carries TRBV19 and TRBJ1-3; 7 bases agree with TRBD1. The J segment lost 0 bases and the V segment lost 2 bases, leaving 7 bases of the junction unmatched. The V gene's germline CDR1 is LNHDA and CDR2 SQIVND (reference sequence). This CDR3 region has 17 residues. The CDR3 spells CASSIPGDSSSGNTIYF. In DNA form, the CDR3 reads TGTGCCAGTAGTATACCCGGGGACAGTTCCTCTGGAAACACCATATATTTT. Supplemented by reference TRBV19 and TRBJ1-3, the full variable domain reads DGGITQSPKYLFRKEGQNVTLSCEQNLNHDAMYWYRQDPGQGLRLIYYSQIVNDFQKGDIAEGYSVSREKKESFPLTVTSAQKNPTAFYLCASSIPGDSSSGNTIYFGEGSWLTVV.

The genes are TRBV29-1 and TRBJ2-1, with D unclear. Germline loops: CDR1 SQVTM, CDR2 ANQGSEA. V was pared by 4 bases and J by 2 bases, with 9 bases between. This CDR3 spans 13 amino acids. The CDR3 DNA is TGCAGCGTTGGACCCGCGGCCTACAATGAGCAGTTCTTC. This encodes CSVGPAAYNEQFF.

V gene TRBV9 combines with J gene TRBJ1-3, with D perhaps matching TRBD1 (5 bases). The CDR3 is made up of 16 amino acids. CDR1 is SGDLS, CDR2 YYNGEE, per germline. V was pared by 4 bases and J by 2 bases, with 16 bases between. The CDR3 reads CASSSARRGPGNTIYF. The CDR3 DNA follows: TGTGCCAGCAGCTCGGCTCGGAGGGGCCCTGGAAACACCATATATTTT.

The genes are TRBV15 and TRBJ2-1; a weak D match, TRBD1 (5 bases). This CDR3 is built from 14 residues. The germline gives CDR1 LNHNV, CDR2 YYDKDF (reference sequence). Trimming removed 1 base from V and 5 bases from J, with 9 bases in between. This CDR3 is CATSRGGRDNEQFF. The CDR3 nucleotides read TGTGCCACCAGCAGAGGGGGCCGGGACAATGAGCAGTTCTTC.

The chain combines TRBV12-3 or TRBV12-4 with TRBJ2-7, with TRBD2 as a possible D gene (5 bases). Trimming pared 0 bases from V and 4 bases from J, leaving 7 bases between. This CDR3 is built from 13 residues. The chain's CDR3 is CASSLARGYEQYF. The CDR3 region has the DNA TGTGCCAGCAGTTTAGCTCGGGGTTACGAGCAGTACTTC.

This chain links TRBV19 with TRBJ1-1; perhaps TRBD1 as D (6 bases). The length of the CDR3 is 13 residues. Per the germline V gene, CDR1 is LNHDA and CDR2 is SQIVND (reference sequence). The ends were cut back, 4 bases at V and 1 base at J, with 7 bases in the middle. The CDR3 coding sequence is TGTGCCAGTAGTAGGACAGAGAACACTGAAGCTTTCTTT. Its protein product is CASSRTENTEAFF.

The V and J genes are TRBV11-1 and TRBJ2-1; 7 bases agree with TRBD2. The CDR3 has 16 amino acids. Germline V CDR1 and CDR2: SGHAT, FQDESV (reference sequence). Unmatched junction bases numbered 9, after V lost 5 bases and J lost 2 bases. The CDR3 is CASSPTLGTTYNEQFF. The CDR3 DNA reads as TGTGCCAGCAGCCCCACATTAGGGACTACCTACAATGAGCAGTTCTTC.

The genes are TRBV3-1 (or the pseudogene TRBV3-2) and TRBJ2-7; TRBD1 aligns across 7 bases. Germline V CDR1 and CDR2: LGHDT, YNNKEL (reference sequence). The CDR3 is made up of 14 amino acids. Germline trimming cut 4 bases from V and 7 bases from J; bases unmatched to any gene: 10. The CDR3 reads CASSPQPTGLEQYF. CDR3 nucleotides: TGTGCCAGCAGCCCACAACCGACAGGGTTGGAGCAGTACTTC.

The chain couples TRBV6-5 to TRBJ2-1; TRBD2 matches 7 bases. V trimming: 8 bases; J trimming: 6 bases; junction bases outside the gene matches: 13. Germline assignment: CDR1 MNHEY and CDR2 SVGAGI. The CDR3 totals 15 residues. The CDR3 sequence is CASAPGLPNLNEQFF. Here the CDR3 DNA reads TGTGCCAGCGCGCCGGGACTACCAAACCTCAATGAGCAGTTCTTC.